A single sample gave rise to the 5 T cell receptor beta chains below, sequenced in a study of regulatory and conventional T cells in RAG deficiency. The table came from immunoSEQ multiplex PCR; TCRdb's copy has only in-frame clones and leaves some out. This table has roughly 32,000 clones, about 96% appearing once. Blood CD4+ CD25-low CD127-high conventional T cells supplied the genomic DNA template. The same sample was also used in a study of regulatory T cells. From that second work: Amplification used 52 TRBV primers and 13 TRBJ primers.

Sequenced input: CD25- CD4+ T cells sorted from blood. These receptors originate from a human donor in good health.

This CDR3 is CASSARGGVNTEAFF. CDR3 nucleotide sequence: TGTGCCAGCTCAGCCCGGGGGGGCGTGAACACTGAAGCTTTCTTT. The gene calls are TRBV18 and TRBJ1-1; D is possibly TRBD1 (6 bases). Germline V gene sequence: CDR1 KGHSH, CDR2 LQKENI. The CDR3 loop spans 15 amino acids. V was trimmed by 5 bases and J by 0 bases, leaving 13 bases between them.

This chain connects TRBV5-1 to TRBJ1-2, with D possibly TRBD1 on 6 matching bases. V dropped 4 bases and J dropped 7 bases, with 14 bases sitting between them. Germline V gene lookup returns CDR1 SGHRS and CDR2 YFSETQ. The CDR3 sequence is 13 residues long. As DNA, the CDR3 is TGCGCCAGCAGCACTCAGGACAGCGGTGGCTACACCTTC. This codes for CASSTQDSGGYTF.

The chain employs TRBV2 and TRBJ2-1, with 12 bases aligning to TRBD2. The CDR3 extends over 16 amino acids. V shed 6 bases and J 6 bases; nucleotides not matched to a gene: 9. Per germline, CDR1 SNHLY and CDR2 FYNNEI. The CDR3 DNA sequence: TGTGCCAGCAGCCTGGGACTAGCGGGTACTAGCAATGAGCAGTTCTTC. Its translation: CASSLGLAGTSNEQFF.

This chain connects TRBV5-5 to TRBJ1-1; D not certain. Germline V lookup: CDR1 SGHKS, CDR2 YYEKEE (reference sequence). Trimming shortened V by 2 bases and J by 1 base, and 12 bases separated the two germline ends. This CDR3 contains 15 residues. For the CDR3, the DNA is TGTGCCAGCAGCTTTCCCGCGGGCTCGAACACTGAAGCTTTCTTT. This translates into CASSFPAGSNTEAFF.

The gene calls are TRBV2 and TRBJ2-7, with D tentatively TRBD2 (5 bases). The germline V gene has CDR1 SNHLY and CDR2 FYNNEI. The CDR3 extends over 14 amino acids. Deletions cut 8 bases from V and 0 bases from J, with 14 bases between. CDR3 in DNA: TGTGCCAGCCTAAATCCCGGGATCTCCTACGAGCAGTACTTC. As protein: CASLNPGISYEQYF.